Following are 5 T cell receptor beta chains from one sample sequenced in a study of post-analysis software for immune sequencing data. Study-wide results and limits: When patients were compared with controls, 4 or 5 TRBV segments were more frequent, TRBV5-6, TRBV5-1 and TRBV20-1 among them.

TCR beta cDNA libraries had unique molecular identifiers. TCRdb fed the PCR reads into MiXCR, producing one record per CDR3 protein. This sample has 750,000 to 950,000 distinct CDR3 sequences, with roughly 50% found just once. Their antigens are not known. Sequencing input: blood. These receptor sequences come from a girl between 10 and 17 years old with multiple sclerosis.

The CDR3 here is CASSLDLGTVEGYTF. Written as DNA, the CDR3 is TGTGCCAGCAGCCTGGACTTAGGGACAGTTGAGGGCTACACCTTC. The chain recombines TRBV3-1 with TRBJ1-2; TRBD1 aligns across 7 bases. The junction had 13 bases not matched to a gene; V was cut back by 4 bases and J by 8 bases. The CDR3 runs 15 residues. Germline values: CDR1 LGHDT, CDR2 YNNKEL (reference sequence).

The chain recombines TRBV27 with TRBJ2-7; TRBD1 matches 9 bases. The junction had 9 bases not matched to a gene; V was cut back by 3 bases and J by 9 bases. Germline CDR1 and CDR2: MNHEY and SMNVEV (reference sequence). The CDR3 is made up of 14 amino acids. The CDR3 region is CASSLGTGRFWQYF. CDR3 DNA: TGTGCCAGCAGTTTGGGGACAGGGAGATTCTGGCAGTACTTC.

V usage is TRBV2 and J usage is TRBJ2-7; maybe TRBD1 (6 bases). V gave up 7 bases and J gave up 7 bases, with 17 bases separating them. The CDR3 has 13 residues. In germline, CDR1 is SNHLY, CDR2 FYNNEI. This CDR3 is CASTDWGQGEQYF. The CDR3 nucleotides are TGTGCCAGCACTGACTGGGGCCAGGGGGAGCAGTACTTC.

Only a few counts were recorded for this clonotype. The rearrangement links TRBV15 to TRBJ1-2; D call uncertain. Looked up from germline, CDR1 is LNHNV and CDR2 is YYDKDF (reference sequence). CDR3 length: 15 amino acids. Between the trimmed V and J ends, which lost 0 bases and 1 base, there was a span of 9 bases. The CDR3 is CATSRDGYSNYGYTF. CDR3 bases: TGTGCCACCAGCAGAGATGGGTACAGTAACTATGGCTACACCTTC.

This clonotype showed up just a few times. This chain joins TRBV20-1 and TRBJ2-3; 8 bases line up with TRBD2. This CDR3 has 15 residues. CDR1 and CDR2 (germline): DFQATT, SNEGSKA (reference sequence). The V gene end was trimmed by 0 bases and the J gene end by 4 bases; junction bases not matched to a gene: 6. The CDR3 loop reads CSARDPREGPDTQYF. The CDR3 bases are TGCAGTGCTAGAGATCCACGGGAGGGCCCAGATACGCAGTATTTT.